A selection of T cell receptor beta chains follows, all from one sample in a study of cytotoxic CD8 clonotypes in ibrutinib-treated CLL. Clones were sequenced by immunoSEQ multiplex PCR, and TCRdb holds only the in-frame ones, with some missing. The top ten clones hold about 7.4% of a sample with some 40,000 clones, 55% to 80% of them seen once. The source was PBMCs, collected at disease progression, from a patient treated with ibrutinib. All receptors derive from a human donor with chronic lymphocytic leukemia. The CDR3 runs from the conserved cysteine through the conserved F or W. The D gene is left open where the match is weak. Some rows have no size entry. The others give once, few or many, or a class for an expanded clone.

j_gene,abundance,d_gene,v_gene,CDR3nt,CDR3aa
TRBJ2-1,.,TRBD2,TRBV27,TGTGCCAGCAGTTTATGGACGGGGGGAAATGAGCAGTTCTTC,CASSLWTGGNEQFF
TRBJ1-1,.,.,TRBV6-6,TGTGCCAGCAGTTACGGGGAGAACACTGAAGCTTTCTTT,CASSYGENTEAFF
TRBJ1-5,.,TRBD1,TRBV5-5,TGTGCCAGCAGCCCGACAGGGAGAAATCAGCCCCAGCATTTT,CASSPTGRNQPQHF
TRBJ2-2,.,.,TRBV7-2,TGTGCCAGCAGCCGAAGAACCGGGGAGCTGTTTTTT,CASSRRTGELFF
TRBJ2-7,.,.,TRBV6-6,TGTGCCAGCAGGCCTACCGTTATCGACGAGCAGTACTTC,CASRPTVIDEQYF
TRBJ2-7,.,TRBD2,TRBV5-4,TGTGCCAGCAGCCCCCGGGGGGGGACGGGGGGATTATACGAGCAGTACTTC,CASSPRGGTGGLYEQYF
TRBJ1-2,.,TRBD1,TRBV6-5,TGTGCCAGCAGTGAAGGGGGCCTGAATGGCTACACCTTC,CASSEGGLNGYTF
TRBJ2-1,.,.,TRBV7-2,TGTGCCAGCAGCTTAGACAGCAATGAGCAGTTCTTC,CASSLDSNEQFF
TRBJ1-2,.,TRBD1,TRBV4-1,TGCGCCAGCAGCCAAGGGACAGGGGGCTCCTATGGCTACACCTTC,CASSQGTGGSYGYTF
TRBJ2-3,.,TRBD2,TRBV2,TGTGCCAGCGGAAGCGGGAGGACAGATACGCAGTATTTT,CASGSGRTDTQYF
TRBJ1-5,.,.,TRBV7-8,TGTGCCAGCAGCCCCATCGGGGGGATCAATCAGCCCCAGCATTTT,CASSPIGGINQPQHF
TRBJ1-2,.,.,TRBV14,TGTGCCAGCAGCCAAGACCCAGCCAACTATGGCTACACCTTC,CASSQDPANYGYTF
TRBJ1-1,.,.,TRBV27,TGTGCCACAGGGCGCACTGAAGCTTTCTTT,CATGRTEAFF
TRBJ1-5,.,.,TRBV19,TGTGCCAGTAGTATTTTTGGGCAGGGGATCGGCCAGCCCCAGCATTTT,CASSIFGQGIGQPQHF
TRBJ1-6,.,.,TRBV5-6,TGTGCCAGCAGCTTGGGACAGATCGAGAATTCACCCCTCCACTTT,CASSLGQIENSPLHF
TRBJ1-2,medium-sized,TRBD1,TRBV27,TGTGCCAGCAGACCGACAGGGGACTATGGCTACACCTTC,CASRPTGDYGYTF
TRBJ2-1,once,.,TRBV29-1,TGCAGCCCCGTGCCGTTGTCCTACAATGAGCAGTTCTTC,CSPVPLSYNEQFF
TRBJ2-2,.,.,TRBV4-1,TGCGCCAGCAGCCGAATGATAGCAGGCATGAGGGGTGTCGGGGAGCTGTTTTTT,CASSRMIAGMRGVGELFF
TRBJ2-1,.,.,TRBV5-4,TGTGCCAGCGCTCCAAGGGGGAGCGCCACCTACAATGAGCAGTTCTTC,CASAPRGSATYNEQFF
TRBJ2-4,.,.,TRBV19,TGTGCCAGTAGACTCCTAGCCAAAAACATTCAGTACTTC,CASRLLAKNIQYF
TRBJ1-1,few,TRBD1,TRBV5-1,TGCGCCAGCAGCTGGGGACAGGGGGACACTGAAGCTTTCTTT,CASSWGQGDTEAFF
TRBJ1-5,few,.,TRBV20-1,TGCAGTGCTGGGAATCAGCCCCAGCATTTT,CSAGNQPQHF
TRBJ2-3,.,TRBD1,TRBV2,TGTGCTTCTAAGTGGGGACAGGGAGAGACAGATACGCAGTATTTT,CASKWGQGETDTQYF
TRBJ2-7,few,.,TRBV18,TGTGCCAGCTCACTGGGTGGGGTCGGGAACGAGCAGTACTTC,CASSLGGVGNEQYF
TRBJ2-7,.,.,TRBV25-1,TGTGCCAGCACCCCTATCGCGTACGAGCAGTACTTC,CASTPIAYEQYF
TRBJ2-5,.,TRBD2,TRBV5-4,TGTGCCAGCGGACGGGGGGACCAAGAGACCCAGTACTTC,CASGRGDQETQYF
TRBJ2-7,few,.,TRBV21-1,TGTGCCAGCAGCAAAGGCACAGGGGGCACCTACGAGCAGTACTTC,CASSKGTGGTYEQYF
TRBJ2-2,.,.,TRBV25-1,TGTGCCAGCAGTGAATTACGCCAGGGGAACACCGGGGAGCTGTTTTTT,CASSELRQGNTGELFF
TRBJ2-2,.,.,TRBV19,TGTGCCAGTACCCCGGACGGTGCGAACACCGGGGAGCTGTTTTTT,CASTPDGANTGELFF
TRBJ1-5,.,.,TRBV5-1,TGCGCCAGCAGCTTGGAAGGTAGCAATCAGCCCCAGCATTTT,CASSLEGSNQPQHF
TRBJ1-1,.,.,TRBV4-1,TGCGCCAGCAGCCAAGATTGGCTCGAAGGGAACACTGAAGCTTTCTTT,CASSQDWLEGNTEAFF
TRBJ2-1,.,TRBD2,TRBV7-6,TGTGCCAGCAGCTTAGTACTAGCGGCCAATGAGCAGTTCTTC,CASSLVLAANEQFF
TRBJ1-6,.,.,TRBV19,TGTGCCAGTACCTTGCTCGGGGATAATTCACCCCTCCACTTT,CASTLLGDNSPLHF
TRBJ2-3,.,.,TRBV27,TGTGCCAGCAGTTTATACGGGAGAGTCACAGATACGCAGTATTTT,CASSLYGRVTDTQYF
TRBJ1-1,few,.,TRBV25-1,TGTGCCACAACCACGAGGGTGAACACTGAAGCTTTCTTT,CATTTRVNTEAFF
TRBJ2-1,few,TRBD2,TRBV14,TGTGCCAGCAGCCTTCCTAGCGGGAAGGTTTACAATGAGCAGTTCTTC,CASSLPSGKVYNEQFF
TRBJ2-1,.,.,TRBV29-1,TGCAGCGTCCGGCAGGGATACAATGAGCAGTTCTTC,CSVRQGYNEQFF
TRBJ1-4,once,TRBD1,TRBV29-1,TGCAGTAGGGCAGGGGGGGAAAAACTGTTTTTT,CSRAGGEKLFF